The clone carrying this T cell receptor (beta chain) was seen more than once but under ten times. No antigen is known for it. The CDR3 contains 14 residues. Germline CDR1 is GTSNPN and CDR2 is SVGIG (reference sequence). V shed 3 bases and J shed 2 bases, with 11 bases lying between them. The sample originates from a study of T-cell memory formation after mild COVID-19. Study as a whole: Clusters were largely donor specific. Study findings and constraints: Clones shrinking between day 15 and 85 showed a balanced CD4/CD8 split, and those that grew later tilted toward CD4+. Most CD4+ clones that shrank were in CM and EM, while CD8+ ones turned up in EMRA.

TCR alpha and TCR beta cDNA libraries with sample barcodes and UMIs came from 5'RACE using constant-segment primers. In TCRdb, the 5' RACE reads were re-called with MiXCR into one record per CDR3 protein. The sample includes more than 400,000 distinct CDR3 sequences, about 20% of them seen just once. The chain links TRBV30 to TRBJ2-1; D is unresolved. This TCR derives from an adult woman who had mild COVID-19 (a few samples of this study predate the infection). Cell type and time point are not known. Sequencing was performed on PBMCs or a T cell subset sorted from them (not recorded which). In nucleotides, the CDR3 is TGTGCCTGGAGCTTGCTCGCTCCCTACAATGAGCAGTTCTTC. It translates to CAWSLLAPYNEQFF.